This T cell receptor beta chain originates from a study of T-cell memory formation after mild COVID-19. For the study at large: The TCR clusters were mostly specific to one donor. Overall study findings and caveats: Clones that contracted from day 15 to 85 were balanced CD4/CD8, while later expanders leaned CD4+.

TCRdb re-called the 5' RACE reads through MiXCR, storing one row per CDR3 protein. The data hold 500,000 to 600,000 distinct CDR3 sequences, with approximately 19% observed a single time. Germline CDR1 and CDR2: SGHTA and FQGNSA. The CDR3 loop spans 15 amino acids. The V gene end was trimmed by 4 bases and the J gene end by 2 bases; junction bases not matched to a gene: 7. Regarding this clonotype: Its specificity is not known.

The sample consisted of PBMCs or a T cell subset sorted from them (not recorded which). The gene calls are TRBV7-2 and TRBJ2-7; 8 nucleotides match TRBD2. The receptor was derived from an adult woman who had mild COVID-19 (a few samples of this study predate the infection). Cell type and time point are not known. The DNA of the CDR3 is TGTGCCAGCAGCTCTAGCGGGTTCAACCCCTACGAGCAGTACTTC. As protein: CASSSSGFNPYEQYF. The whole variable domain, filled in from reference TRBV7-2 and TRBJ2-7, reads GAGVSQSPSNKVTEKGKDVELRCDPISGHTALYWYRQSLGQGLEFLIYFQGNSAPDKSGLPSDRFSAERTGGSVSTLTIQRTQQEDSAVYLCASSSSGFNPYEQYFGPGTRLTVT.